Described below is a single T cell receptor beta chain sequence and its context. Treg sorting used a CD4+CD25+CD127-/low gate. The length of the CDR3 is 17 residues. Germline V gives CDR1 SGHNT, CDR2 YYREEE (reference sequence). Germline trimming cut 5 bases from V and 5 bases from J; bases unmatched to any gene: 17. Full-length variable regions came from constant-region reverse primers plus semi-nested Nested Universal Primer A PCR. TCRdb ran MiXCR on the 5' RACE reads and lists one entry per CDR3 protein. Among fewer than 55,000 distinct CDR3 sequences listed, roughly 22% were seen once. This TCR came from a female donor with breast cancer. The sequenced sample consisted of Tregs sorted from a lymph node. The chain links TRBV5-4 to TRBJ2-3; TRBD2 matches at 7 bases. The CDR3 coding sequence is TGTGCCAGCAGGAAGCGAGAGCGGGGTACTCTGGGAGATACGCAGTATTTT. This translates into CASRKRERGTLGDTQYF. The full variable domain, rest sourced from reference TRBV5-4 and TRBJ2-3, is ETGVTQSPTHLIKTRGQQVTLRCSSQSGHNTVSWYQQALGQGPQFIFQYYREEENGRGNFPPRFSGLQFPNYSSELNVNALELDDSALYLCASRKRERGTLGDTQYFGPGTRLTVL.